This T cell receptor (beta chain) was identified during a study of regulatory T cells in long-lasting Graves disease. TCR beta libraries were built with iRepertoire HTBI primers and Arm-PCR of CDR3 regions. Original processing methods: Samples collectively showed 60 to 75 TRBV and some 14 TRBJ segments. TCRdb redid the calling of the multiplex PCR reads with MiXCR, one entry per CDR3 protein. The V and J calls and clone size are TCRdb's, not the authors'. The sample has hundreds of thousands of distinct CDR3 sequences; about 20% are singletons. This CDR3 is built from 14 residues. V lost 6 bases to trimming and J lost 8 bases, with 19 bases between them. CDR1 and CDR2 from the germline V gene are MNHEY and SMNVEV (reference sequence). Regarding time point: persistent/refractory GD, antithyroid drugs over 5 years with positive TRAb. The TCR library was made from RNA extracted from PBMCs.

This TCR was sampled from a female donor with Graves disease. Here the sequenced sample was peripheral blood mononuclear cells (PBMCs), taken when the disease was refractory, from a patient treated with antithyroid drugs. V is TRBV27 and J is TRBJ1-2; D gene unclear. The CDR3 coding sequence is TGTGCCAGCAGCCCCTCCGTGGTGAGTGAGGGCTACACCTTC. It yields the protein CASSPSVVSEGYTF.